This record concerns one T cell receptor (beta chain) sequence. Its antigen is currently not known. No clone much larger than this one lies a single base away; base qualities are absent. Including cysteine and phenylalanine, the CDR3 has 17 amino acids. The entry retains the CDR3 DNA only, 51 bases that are in frame from base 1. Trimming removed 6 bases from V and 5 bases from J, leaving 22 bases between the germline ends. The germline V gene (reference sequence) yields LNHDA for CDR1 and SQIVND for CDR2. What the time point label conveys for this sample: week 3, after first cycle of checkpoint inhibitor. Blood samples were taken before treatment (T0) and at week 3 (W3), following the first cycle of checkpoint blockade. Except for a couple of patients with rapid clinical progression, response was assessed 12 weeks after the first infusion by RECIST 1.1; disease control meant complete response, partial response or stable disease. Any patient who had received prior systemic cancer treatment, was on concomitant immunosuppressant therapy or had synchronous other active malignancies was excluded. TCR beta was sequenced in both bulk PBMC and plasma cell-free DNA in order to track circulating cells as well as T cell turnover. Lymphoprep and SepMate tubes were used to isolate PBMC from blood, and red cell lysis was then performed. QIAamp DNA Blood Mini kits were used to extract DNA from both PBMC and sorted T cell subsets.

A fixed 350 ng of DNA was loaded for every bulk PBMC sample. TCR beta CDR3 sequences were amplified from genomic DNA using the immunoSEQ TCRb Assay kit according to manufacturer instructions. The KAPA Library Quantification Kit for Illumina platforms was used to quantify the pooled libraries by qPCR. Pooled libraries were clustered at roughly 0.55-1.1 pM and sequenced on an Illumina NextSeq 500. The original methods were these. Analysis of the TCR data relied on immunoSEQ ANALYZER and the R LymphoSeq package. A rearrangement efficiency score was calculated as productive divided by the sum of productive and non-productive CDR3 sequences. Clonality was measured with the Gini coefficient and diversity with the Renyi index at alpha=1, and both measures were compared pairwise between timepoints within each patient. Clonal relatedness, based on an edit distance of 3, and repertoire similarity, based on the Bhattacharyya coefficient, were both computed in LymphoSeq. To classify response, a linear discriminant analysis based on week-3 changes in clonality and diversity was built using the R MASS and caret packages. The table was pulled from immuneACCESS by TCRdb, which kept in-frame rearrangements only. Such tables lose some clones; where checked, under half of the loss comes from unresolved V genes, and the rest has no known cause. V, J and clone size are those of that table, while D and trimming were read from the DNA. The sample table lists about 10,000 clones, less than 90% of them with a count of one. Under 5% of the sample lies in the top ten.

The data were taken from a study of blood T cell dynamics during melanoma immunotherapy (dated by TCRdb to the early 2020s). Broadly, across the study: All patients had metastatic melanoma and were given first-line pembrolizumab or nivolumab plus ipilimumab as standard of care in the United Kingdom. To find early correlates of response, peripheral T cell receptor repertoires were profiled in metastatic melanoma patients before and after one cycle of checkpoint inhibitor therapy. Consecutive patients formed a training cohort, and a further independent group of patients from the same centre was pooled into an external validation set.

Study-wide findings and limitations: Whether the T cell clones behind the repertoire changes were melanoma-specific or instead reflected general immune activation was something the study could not determine. The relatively small sample size was acknowledged as a potential limitation on generalization of the results. Patients who later achieved disease control showed a bifurcated PBMC repertoire reorganization at W3, with increased clonality or increased diversity, unlike progressors.

The chain links TRBV19 with TRBJ2-2, with the D gene tentatively TRBD1 or TRBD2, based on 7 matching bases in each. The sample in question was blood, obtained from a patient treated with checkpoint blockade. The receptor was derived from a human donor with melanoma. The CDR3 here reads CASRGPPGTAGTGELFF. The DNA is as follows: TGTGCCAGTAGGGGCCCACCCGGGACAGCGGGGACCGGGGAGCTGTTTTTT.